Listed below are T cell receptor beta chains from one sample, sequenced in a study of T cell responses to AZD1222 COVID-19 vaccine. Only in-frame clones appear in the TCRdb table, and some are missing; sequencing was by immunoSEQ multiplex PCR. The data show 100,000 or so clones, with 80% to 90% seen just once and around 12% held by the top ten. This specimen was peripheral blood, taken on day 0 of AZD1222 vaccination. These receptors all stem from an adult in good health. The CDR3 runs from the conserved cysteine through the conserved F or W. Each record gives: D gene, clone size, CDR3 length, V gene, J gene, CDR3 DNA, CDR3 protein. D genes are given only for firm matches. Not all rows give a size; the values are once, few, many and, for expanded clones, a class.

d_call: TRBD1
clone_size: -
cdr3_length: 15
v_call: TRBV6-2/TRBV6-3
j_call: TRBJ1-5
cdr3_nt: TGTGCCAGCAGTTACGGAGACAGGGCTAAACAGCCCCAGCATTTT
cdr3_aa: CASSYGDRAKQPQHF

d_call: -
clone_size: once
cdr3_length: 15
v_call: TRBV6-1
j_call: TRBJ1-4
cdr3_nt: TGTGCCAGCAGTGAAGCCAGTACAGGTCAGGAAAAACTGTTTTTT
cdr3_aa: CASSEASTGQEKLFF

d_call: -
clone_size: -
cdr3_length: 16
v_call: TRBV9
j_call: TRBJ2-1
cdr3_nt: TGTGCCAGCAGCGAACAGGGCTTTAGCTCCTACAATGAGCAGTTCTTC
cdr3_aa: CASSEQGFSSYNEQFF

d_call: TRBD2
clone_size: -
cdr3_length: 15
v_call: TRBV28
j_call: TRBJ2-1
cdr3_nt: TGTGCCAGCAGTTTCGGGCTAGCGGGAGACAATGAGCAGTTCTTC
cdr3_aa: CASSFGLAGDNEQFF

d_call: -
clone_size: -
cdr3_length: 16
v_call: TRBV9
j_call: TRBJ1-3
cdr3_nt: TGTGCCAGCAGCGTAGGGGATGGACGCGGTGGAAACACCATATATTTT
cdr3_aa: CASSVGDGRGGNTIYF

d_call: -
clone_size: few
cdr3_length: 12
v_call: TRBV28
j_call: TRBJ1-5
cdr3_nt: TGTGCCAGCAGTTTAAATGGTCAGCCCCAGCATTTT
cdr3_aa: CASSLNGQPQHF

d_call: -
clone_size: once
cdr3_length: 15
v_call: TRBV9
j_call: TRBJ1-2
cdr3_nt: TGTGCCAGCAGCGGAGGGGAGGGTATCAACTATGGCTACACCTTC
cdr3_aa: CASSGGEGINYGYTF

d_call: TRBD1
clone_size: -
cdr3_length: 14
v_call: TRBV29-1
j_call: TRBJ1-1
cdr3_nt: TGCAGCGTCCTGTTGGGACAGGGAAGCACTGAAGCTTTCTTT
cdr3_aa: CSVLLGQGSTEAFF

d_call: -
clone_size: -
cdr3_length: 12
v_call: TRBV14
j_call: TRBJ1-1
cdr3_nt: TGTGCCAGCAGCCAAGTTTCGGGTGTAGCTTTCTTT
cdr3_aa: CASSQVSGVAFF

d_call: -
clone_size: -
cdr3_length: 13
v_call: TRBV6-5
j_call: TRBJ1-1
cdr3_nt: TGTGCCAGCAGGTCTACAGGGATATCTGAAGCTTTCTTT
cdr3_aa: CASRSTGISEAFF

d_call: TRBD1
clone_size: -
cdr3_length: 14
v_call: TRBV6-5
j_call: TRBJ1-5
cdr3_nt: TGTGCCAGCAGCTGGACAGGCCGGGGCCAGCCCCAGCATTTT
cdr3_aa: CASSWTGRGQPQHF

d_call: -
clone_size: once
cdr3_length: 12
v_call: TRBV2
j_call: TRBJ1-1
cdr3_nt: TGTGCCAGCGAGAAAGACCGTTCGGGGGCTTTCTTT
cdr3_aa: CASEKDRSGAFF

d_call: -
clone_size: -
cdr3_length: 14
v_call: TRBV5-4
j_call: TRBJ2-2
cdr3_nt: TGTGCCAGCAGCTCCGCAGGACTCACCGGGGAGCTGTTTTTT
cdr3_aa: CASSSAGLTGELFF

d_call: TRBD2
clone_size: -
cdr3_length: 17
v_call: TRBV7-9
j_call: TRBJ2-3
cdr3_nt: TGTGCCAGCAGCCCGACTATGGGACTAGCGGGAGTTGATACGCAGTATTTT
cdr3_aa: CASSPTMGLAGVDTQYF

d_call: TRBD2
clone_size: -
cdr3_length: 14
v_call: TRBV19
j_call: TRBJ2-1
cdr3_nt: TGTGCCAGTAGTAGAGCGGGAGTTAACAATGAGCAGTTCTTC
cdr3_aa: CASSRAGVNNEQFF

d_call: TRBD1
clone_size: -
cdr3_length: 13
v_call: TRBV7-3
j_call: TRBJ2-7
cdr3_nt: TGTGCCAGCAGCTTGACAGGGTTCCACGAGCAGTACTTC
cdr3_aa: CASSLTGFHEQYF

d_call: -
clone_size: -
cdr3_length: 14
v_call: TRBV7-3
j_call: TRBJ1-2
cdr3_nt: TGTGCCAGCAGCTTAGGGCCGACTAACTATGGCTACACCTTC
cdr3_aa: CASSLGPTNYGYTF

d_call: TRBD2
clone_size: -
cdr3_length: 15
v_call: TRBV15
j_call: TRBJ2-3
cdr3_nt: TGTGCCACCAGCAGAGATAATAGCGGGAGGGATACGCAGTATTTT
cdr3_aa: CATSRDNSGRDTQYF

d_call: -
clone_size: -
cdr3_length: 12
v_call: TRBV29-1
j_call: TRBJ1-2
cdr3_nt: TGCAGCGTTGAAATCCGGAGATATGGCTACACCTTC
cdr3_aa: CSVEIRRYGYTF

d_call: -
clone_size: -
cdr3_length: 15
v_call: TRBV7-2
j_call: TRBJ1-1
cdr3_nt: TGTGCCAGCAGCCCATCTTCGGCGGGGTACACTGAAGCTTTCTTT
cdr3_aa: CASSPSSAGYTEAFF

d_call: TRBD2
clone_size: -
cdr3_length: 15
v_call: TRBV5-1
j_call: TRBJ2-5
cdr3_nt: TGCGCCAGCACCGCTGCCGGGACTAGCAGGGAGACCCAGTACTTC
cdr3_aa: CASTAAGTSRETQYF

d_call: -
clone_size: -
cdr3_length: 16
v_call: TRBV2
j_call: TRBJ2-5
cdr3_nt: TGTGCCAGCAGTCCCTCTGGGGGTCGGGGCCAAGAGACCCAGTACTTC
cdr3_aa: CASSPSGGRGQETQYF

d_call: TRBD2
clone_size: -
cdr3_length: 16
v_call: TRBV7-3
j_call: TRBJ2-3
cdr3_nt: TGTGCCAGCAGCCGGTCACTAGCGGGAGGAACAGATACGCAGTATTTT
cdr3_aa: CASSRSLAGGTDTQYF

d_call: -
clone_size: -
cdr3_length: 14
v_call: TRBV9
j_call: TRBJ1-4
cdr3_nt: TGTGCCAGCAGCGCGGACAGCCTACGGGAAAAACTGTTTTTT
cdr3_aa: CASSADSLREKLFF

d_call: TRBD1
clone_size: once
cdr3_length: 22
v_call: TRBV4-1
j_call: TRBJ2-2
cdr3_nt: TGCGCCAGCAGCCTAGGGGGCCTGGGACAGGGTCGGTCGGAAGCGAACACCGGGGAGCTGTTTTTT
cdr3_aa: CASSLGGLGQGRSEANTGELFF

d_call: -
clone_size: -
cdr3_length: 14
v_call: TRBV24-1
j_call: TRBJ2-3
cdr3_nt: TGTGCCACCAGCCATCCGGGTCGGACAGATACGCAGTATTTT
cdr3_aa: CATSHPGRTDTQYF

d_call: -
clone_size: -
cdr3_length: 13
v_call: TRBV19
j_call: TRBJ2-7
cdr3_nt: TGTGCCAGTAGTATCGAGGGCTCCTACGAGCAGTACTTC
cdr3_aa: CASSIEGSYEQYF

d_call: -
clone_size: -
cdr3_length: 12
v_call: TRBV7-9
j_call: TRBJ1-2
cdr3_nt: TGTGCCAGCAGCGCTTCAGGGTATGGCTACACCTTC
cdr3_aa: CASSASGYGYTF

d_call: TRBD1
clone_size: -
cdr3_length: 17
v_call: TRBV19
j_call: TRBJ1-5
cdr3_nt: TGTGCCAGTAGTATACTCAGGACAGGGACGAGTAATCAGCCCCAGCATTTT
cdr3_aa: CASSILRTGTSNQPQHF

d_call: -
clone_size: -
cdr3_length: 15
v_call: TRBV7-3
j_call: TRBJ2-3
cdr3_nt: TGTGCCAGCAGCTTAAGTGCGGGATCGGCAGATACGCAGTATTTT
cdr3_aa: CASSLSAGSADTQYF

d_call: -
clone_size: -
cdr3_length: 16
v_call: TRBV21-1
j_call: TRBJ1-5
cdr3_nt: TGTGCCAGCAGCACCCCCCCCCGGGACAGCAATCAGCCCCAGCATTTT
cdr3_aa: CASSTPPRDSNQPQHF

d_call: -
clone_size: -
cdr3_length: 13
v_call: TRBV2
j_call: TRBJ2-5
cdr3_nt: TGTGCCAGCAGTGAATACAGACAAGAGACCCAGTACTTC
cdr3_aa: CASSEYRQETQYF

d_call: -
clone_size: -
cdr3_length: 13
v_call: TRBV24-1
j_call: TRBJ2-3
cdr3_nt: TGTGCCACCAGTGATTCACGGATGGGTACGCAGTATTTT
cdr3_aa: CATSDSRMGTQYF

d_call: TRBD2
clone_size: -
cdr3_length: 17
v_call: TRBV4-1
j_call: TRBJ2-1
cdr3_nt: TGCGCCAGCAGCCTTATTAGCGGGATTGGCTCCTACAATGAGCAGTTCTTC
cdr3_aa: CASSLISGIGSYNEQFF

d_call: TRBD1
clone_size: -
cdr3_length: 15
v_call: TRBV6-6
j_call: TRBJ1-6
cdr3_nt: TGTGCCAGCAGCTTAACGGGACAGGGAAATTCACCCCTCCACTTT
cdr3_aa: CASSLTGQGNSPLHF

d_call: -
clone_size: -
cdr3_length: 12
v_call: TRBV2
j_call: TRBJ1-1
cdr3_nt: TGTGCCAGCAGTGGGCAGTTCAGTGAAGCTTTCTTT
cdr3_aa: CASSGQFSEAFF

d_call: -
clone_size: -
cdr3_length: 13
v_call: TRBV25-1
j_call: TRBJ1-5
cdr3_nt: TGTGCCAGCAGTTCGACAGGAAATCAGCCCCAGCATTTT
cdr3_aa: CASSSTGNQPQHF

d_call: -
clone_size: -
cdr3_length: 15
v_call: TRBV5-1
j_call: TRBJ2-2
cdr3_nt: TGCGCCAGCAGCTTGTCCGGGGCGCACACCGGGGAGCTGTTTTTT
cdr3_aa: CASSLSGAHTGELFF

d_call: TRBD2
clone_size: -
cdr3_length: 14
v_call: TRBV27
j_call: TRBJ2-2
cdr3_nt: TGTGCCAGCAGTCTTCGACTAGCGGCCGGGGAGCTGTTTTTT
cdr3_aa: CASSLRLAAGELFF

d_call: TRBD1
clone_size: -
cdr3_length: 15
v_call: TRBV11-2
j_call: TRBJ2-1
cdr3_nt: TGTGCCAGCAGCTTAGTACAGGGGGCCGTCACTGAGCAGTTCTTC
cdr3_aa: CASSLVQGAVTEQFF

d_call: -
clone_size: few
cdr3_length: 12
v_call: TRBV6-1
j_call: TRBJ1-1
cdr3_nt: TGTGCCAGCAGCGAAGTGGACACTGAAGCTTTCTTT
cdr3_aa: CASSEVDTEAFF

d_call: -
clone_size: -
cdr3_length: 13
v_call: TRBV18
j_call: TRBJ1-5
cdr3_nt: TGTGCCAGCTCCCCCGGCGACCGGCAGGCCCAGCATTTT
cdr3_aa: CASSPGDRQAQHF

d_call: -
clone_size: -
cdr3_length: 14
v_call: TRBV7-2
j_call: TRBJ2-1
cdr3_nt: TGTGCCAGCAGATCAGCCGTTAACTACAATGAGCAGTTCTTC
cdr3_aa: CASRSAVNYNEQFF

d_call: TRBD1
clone_size: -
cdr3_length: 16
v_call: TRBV7-9
j_call: TRBJ1-3
cdr3_nt: TGTGCCAGCAGCCAGGGGGGACTCAGCTCTGGAAACACCATATATTTT
cdr3_aa: CASSQGGLSSGNTIYF

d_call: -
clone_size: -
cdr3_length: 20
v_call: TRBV6-1
j_call: TRBJ1-5
cdr3_nt: TGTGCCAGCAGTGAAGCTCCCCGTGGAAGGACGAGGGAAAGCAATCAGCCCCAGCATTTT
cdr3_aa: CASSEAPRGRTRESNQPQHF

d_call: TRBD2
clone_size: -
cdr3_length: 18
v_call: TRBV18
j_call: TRBJ2-7
cdr3_nt: TGTGCCAGCTCACCCAGTCCCGGGACTAGCGGGAGGGCCCACGAGCAGTACTTC
cdr3_aa: CASSPSPGTSGRAHEQYF

d_call: -
clone_size: -
cdr3_length: 15
v_call: TRBV4-3
j_call: TRBJ2-1
cdr3_nt: TGCGCCAGCAGCCAATTCGGAGATTCCTACAATGAGCAGTTCTTC
cdr3_aa: CASSQFGDSYNEQFF

d_call: -
clone_size: -
cdr3_length: 11
v_call: TRBV7-9
j_call: TRBJ2-7
cdr3_nt: TGTGCCATCCAAGTACTTTACGAGCAGTACTTC
cdr3_aa: CAIQVLYEQYF

d_call: -
clone_size: once
cdr3_length: 12
v_call: TRBV7-9
j_call: TRBJ1-1
cdr3_nt: TGTGCCAGCAGCTTTCAAGGGACTGAAGCTTTCTTT
cdr3_aa: CASSFQGTEAFF

d_call: TRBD1
clone_size: once
cdr3_length: 17
v_call: TRBV9
j_call: TRBJ1-1
cdr3_nt: TGTGCCAGCAGCGGGAGGAGGGGGACAGGGGGCAACACTGAAGCTTTCTTT
cdr3_aa: CASSGRRGTGGNTEAFF

d_call: -
clone_size: -
cdr3_length: 13
v_call: TRBV28
j_call: TRBJ1-1
cdr3_nt: TGTGCCAGCAGTTTATTTCAGTACCGGGGAGCTTTCTTT
cdr3_aa: CASSLFQYRGAFF